This T cell receptor beta chain was recovered during a study of beta chain features in type 1 diabetes. CDR1 SGHVS and CDR2 FQNEAQ come from the germline V gene. V was pared by 2 bases and J by 0 bases, with 9 bases between. The CDR3 length is 15 residues. What was sequenced were expressed TCRB transcripts, since all of the isolated RNA had been reverse transcribed. Data came from immunoSEQ multiplex PCR; TCRdb stores just in-frame clones and leaves some out. The sample yields around 300,000 clones, about 8.5% seen once. The rearrangement uses TRBV7-8 and TRBJ2-3; D gene ambiguous. This TCR derives from a woman aged 18-29 years in good health. Sequencing input: central memory CD4+ T cells from blood. CDR3 region: CASSLRWASTDTQYF. The CDR3 DNA reads as TGTGCCAGCAGCTTAAGGTGGGCTAGCACAGATACGCAGTATTTT.